The 15 T cell receptor beta chains below were found in one sample sequenced in a study of control samples from healthy donors and cancer patients. The method was immunoSEQ multiplex PCR; TCRdb's version includes in-frame clones alone and lacks a portion of them. The data show under 85,000 clones, over 85% seen once. Source material: PBMCs. Every receptor here comes from a woman in her forties with lung cancer.

The CDR3 loop is CASSLRSVGGRSTDTQYF. CDR3 DNA: TGTGCCAGCAGCTTAAGGTCTGTGGGGGGGCGAAGCACAGATACGCAGTATTTT. V is TRBV7-2 and J is TRBJ2-3, with D possibly matching TRBD2 (7 bases). Germline CDR1 reads SGHTA; CDR2 reads FQGNSA. The V gene lost 2 bases and the J gene lost 0 bases, with 18 bases spanning the gap. The length of the CDR3 is 18 residues.

V usage is TRBV3-1 (or the pseudogene TRBV3-2) and J usage is TRBJ1-1; D is perhaps TRBD1 (6 bases). The CDR3 runs 14 residues. The V end was cut by 2 bases, the J end by 1 base, with 8 bases between. Germline CDR1 LGHDT, CDR2 YNNKEL (reference sequence). The CDR3 here is CASSQLQGNTEAFF. The CDR3 DNA sequence: TGTGCCAGCAGCCAATTACAGGGGAACACTGAAGCTTTCTTT.

The chain couples TRBV7-2 to TRBJ2-5, with 11 bases matching TRBD1. The CDR3 length is 16 residues. CDR1 is SGHTA and CDR2 is FQGNSA in the germline V gene. The V and J ends lost 5 bases and 5 bases, in that order; junction bases with no gene match: 10. CDR3 in DNA: TGTGCCAGCAGCCTATGGGGACAGGGGGTTTTGGAGACCCAGTACTTC. This encodes CASSLWGQGVLETQYF.

The J gene is TRBJ1-6, the V gene TRBV6-5; 7 nucleotides line up with TRBD1. In germline, CDR1 is MNHEY, CDR2 SVGAGI. The CDR3 is 14 residues long. V was clipped by 11 bases and J by 8 bases; unmatched bases: 12. CDR3 amino acids: CAGRGTGAHSPLHF. The CDR3 coding sequence is TGTGCCGGGCGGGGAACAGGGGCTCATTCACCCCTCCACTTT.

V and J are TRBV7-8 and TRBJ1-4, with TRBD1 identical over 7 bases. CDR3 size: 17 residues. J lost 1 base, V lost 6 bases, and 11 bases had no gene match. Germline assignment: CDR1 SGHVS and CDR2 FQNEAQ. The CDR3 region is CASSGDRVVGTNEKLFF. The CDR3 DNA follows: TGTGCCAGCAGTGGAGACAGGGTGGTTGGAACTAATGAAAAACTGTTTTTT.

V is TRBV19 and J is TRBJ2-7; 9 bases map to TRBD1. V trimming: 1 base; J trimming: 1 base; junction bases outside the gene matches: 2. Germline CDR1 is LNHDA and CDR2 is SQIVND (reference sequence). The CDR3 extends over 15 amino acids. The CDR3 is CASSIGGTGSYEQYF. DNA of the CDR3: TGTGCCAGTAGTATAGGAGGGACAGGGTCCTACGAGCAGTACTTC.

The chain joins TRBV18 to TRBJ2-1; TRBD1 might be the D (5 bases). Germline CDR1 KGHSH, CDR2 LQKENI. Trimming removed 3 bases at V and 5 bases at J, with 11 bases between. This CDR3 region has 14 residues. This CDR3 reads CASSPGLDNNEQFF. The CDR3 nucleotides read TGTGCCAGCTCACCGGGGCTAGATAACAATGAGCAGTTCTTC.

This clone is labeled medium-sized. This chain joins TRBV7-9 and TRBJ2-5; no clear D. V was trimmed by 5 bases and J by 2 bases, leaving 3 bases between them. Germline V gives CDR1 SEHNR, CDR2 FQNEAQ (reference sequence). The length of the CDR3 is 11 residues. In DNA, the CDR3 is TGTGCCAGCAGCGCACAAGAGACCCAGTACTTC. Amino acid sequence: CASSAQETQYF.

This chain joins TRBV5-1 and TRBJ2-5; D is possibly TRBD1 (6 bases). CDR1 and CDR2 (germline): SGHRS, YFSETQ. The CDR3 runs to 15 residues. Trimming stripped 0 bases from V and 4 bases from J, with 13 bases between. The CDR3, as DNA: TGCGCCAGCAGCTTGGAGAGATTACAGGGAGAGACCCAGTACTTC. Translation: CASSLERLQGETQYF.

The genes are TRBV4-1 and TRBJ1-1; 7 positions agree with TRBD1. Germline V gives CDR1 MGHRA, CDR2 YSYEKL. This CDR3 has 17 amino acids. V dropped 4 bases and J dropped 0; count of bases not matched to a gene: 11. CDR3 amino acids: CASSRQGTANMNTEAFF. DNA of the CDR3: TGCGCCAGCAGCCGGCAAGGGACAGCCAACATGAACACTGAAGCTTTCTTT.

V usage is TRBV7-8 and J usage is TRBJ1-2; D may be TRBD1 (5 bases). The germline V gene encodes CDR1 SGHVS and CDR2 FQNEAQ. The CDR3 contains 15 residues. V dropped 5 bases and J dropped 2 bases, with 15 bases sitting between them. The CDR3 is CASSPGPMENYGYTF. The CDR3 nucleotides are TGTGCCAGCAGCCCGGGACCGATGGAGAACTATGGCTACACCTTC.

The chain recombines TRBV5-1 with TRBJ2-2; maybe TRBD2 (6 bases). In germline, CDR1 is SGHRS, CDR2 YFSETQ. The V end lost 5 bases, the J end lost 4 bases, and 15 bases lay between the germline ends. The CDR3 contains 15 residues. CDR3 loop: CASSREPAPTGELFF. Here the CDR3 DNA reads TGCGCCAGCAGTCGGGAGCCTGCCCCCACCGGGGAGCTGTTTTTT. Together with reference TRBV5-1 and TRBJ2-2, the CDR3 gives the full variable domain: KAGVTQTPRYLIKTRGQQVTLSCSPISGHRSVSWYQQTPGQGLQFLFEYFSETQRNKGNFPGRFSGRQFSNSRSEMNVSTLELGDSALYLCASSREPAPTGELFFGEGSRLTVL.

V is TRBV5-1 and J is TRBJ1-6; D is undetermined. Per the germline V gene, CDR1 is SGHRS and CDR2 is YFSETQ. Trimming took off 4 bases at V and 5 bases at J, with 13 bases between the two ends. The CDR3 runs 15 residues. CDR3 bases: TGCGCCAGCAGCCTAAGAGTCCAGGATAATTCACCCCTCCACTTT. This gives the protein CASSLRVQDNSPLHF.

The V and J genes are TRBV11-3 and TRBJ2-2; D not certain. The germline CDR1 and CDR2 sequences are SGHNT and YENEEA. V was cut by 2 bases and J by 4 bases, with 8 bases left in between. The CDR3 is 14 amino acids. For the CDR3, the DNA is TGTGCCAGCAGCTTAACCGGCGGCACCGGGGAGCTGTTTTTT. Encoded protein: CASSLTGGTGELFF.

The chain joins TRBV7-2 to TRBJ2-3, with TRBD1 as a possible D gene (6 bases). Trimming pared 1 base from V and 3 bases from J, leaving 11 bases between. CDR3 size: 15 residues. Germline V gene lookup returns CDR1 SGHTA and CDR2 FQGNSA. Here the CDR3 reads CASSLGGLGTDTQYF. In DNA form, the CDR3 reads TGTGCCAGCAGCTTAGGGGGGCTTGGAACAGATACGCAGTATTTT. The full variable domain, its missing parts supplied by reference TRBV7-2 and TRBJ2-3, is GAGVSQSPSNKVTEKGKDVELRCDPISGHTALYWYRQSLGQGLEFLIYFQGNSAPDKSGLPSDRFSAERTGGSVSTLTIQRTQQEDSAVYLCASSLGGLGTDTQYFGPGTRLTVL.